Below are 20 T cell receptor beta chains sequenced from a single sample in a study of Tregs in tolerant kidney transplant recipients. Sequenced by immunoSEQ multiplex PCR; TCRdb stores in-frame clones only, minus some. In the table there are approximately 99,000 clones, around 87% of which are singletons. This specimen was CD4+ T cells from blood, taken before the transplant. These receptors were collected from a human donor who received a combined kidney and bone marrow transplant.

The rearrangement joins TRBV11-2 to TRBJ2-3, with a tentative D call TRBD2 (6 bases). Germline V lookup: CDR1 SGHAT, CDR2 FQNNGV. The CDR3 consists of 15 residues. The V gene lost 1 base and the J gene lost 4 bases, with 12 bases spanning the gap. This chain's CDR3 is CASSLAWGVSDTQYF. CDR3 DNA sequence: TGTGCCAGCAGCTTAGCCTGGGGGGTGTCAGATACGCAGTATTTT.

The CDR3 loop is CASSLGGGTGGLGEQFF. As DNA, the CDR3 is TGTGCCAGCAGCTTAGGAGGGGGGACAGGGGGCCTCGGTGAGCAGTTCTTC. This chain links TRBV11-2 with TRBJ2-1, with 12 bases matching TRBD1. Per the germline V gene, CDR1 is SGHAT and CDR2 is FQNNGV. The CDR3 spans 17 residues. The ends lost 1 base at V and 9 bases at J; junction bases unmatched: 10.

This chain connects TRBV7-9 to TRBJ1-1; possibly TRBD1 for D (6 bases). The CDR3 spans 13 residues. Germline V gives CDR1 SEHNR, CDR2 FQNEAQ (reference sequence). The ends were cut back, 4 bases at V and 1 base at J, with 7 bases in the middle. In DNA, the CDR3 is TGTGCCAGCAGCTGGACAGCGAACACTGAAGCTTTCTTT. Translated: CASSWTANTEAFF. The complete variable domain, with remaining parts taken from reference TRBV7-9 and TRBJ1-1, reads DTGVSQNPRHKITKRGQNVTFRCDPISEHNRLYWYRQTLGQGPEFLTYFQNEAQLEKSRLLSDRFSAERPKGSFSTLEIQRTEQGDSAMYLCASSWTANTEAFFGQGTRLTVV.

The gene calls are TRBV29-1 and TRBJ1-1; a weak D match, TRBD1 (6 bases). Germline lookup yields CDR1 SQVTM and CDR2 ANQGSEA. The CDR3 extends over 14 amino acids. Trimming removed 6 bases from V and 4 bases from J, with 18 bases in between. This CDR3 reads CSVLLGAGGTEAFF. The CDR3 region has the DNA TGCAGCGTGCTCCTGGGGGCCGGTGGCACTGAAGCTTTCTTT.

The V gene is TRBV6-6, the J gene TRBJ1-1; TRBD1 matches at 7 bases. Germline V gene data show CDR1 as MNHNY and CDR2 as SVGAGI (reference sequence). V shed 2 bases, J shed 1 base, and the junction held 4 bases outside the gene matches. CDR3 length: 15 residues. The CDR3 nucleotides are TGTGCCAGCAGTTACCCGGGGGACAGGAACACTGAAGCTTTCTTT. This encodes CASSYPGDRNTEAFF.

The chain has TRBV5-1 and TRBJ2-1, with 8 bases fitting TRBD2. The CDR3 is 16 amino acids. The V gene end was trimmed by 2 bases and the J gene end by 6 bases; junction bases not matched to a gene: 10. Germline V CDR1 and CDR2: SGHRS, YFSETQ. For the CDR3, the DNA is TGCGCCAGCAGCTTCTCCTCTAGCGGGTCCGTCAATGAGCAGTTCTTC. It is translated as CASSFSSSGSVNEQFF.

V usage is TRBV7-2 and J usage is TRBJ2-1; tentatively, D is TRBD1 (6 bases). Deletions cut 3 bases from V and 6 bases from J, with 15 bases between. Germline values: CDR1 SGHTA, CDR2 FQGNSA. The CDR3 extends over 15 amino acids. The chain's CDR3 is CASSFGRGRANEQFF. The CDR3 coding sequence is TGTGCCAGCAGCTTCGGCAGGGGCAGGGCCAATGAGCAGTTCTTC.

The rearrangement links TRBV25-1 to TRBJ1-2; D remains unclear. V gave up 2 bases and J gave up 5 bases, with 9 bases separating them. The CDR3 is made up of 13 amino acids. Germline V gene data show CDR1 as MGHDK and CDR2 as SYGVNS. The CDR3 is CASSEPGKYGYTF. DNA of the CDR3: TGTGCCAGCAGTGAACCAGGCAAATATGGCTACACCTTC.

This clone was picked up a small number of times. V and J are TRBV28 and TRBJ1-4; a possible D gene is TRBD1 (5 bases). The CDR3 is 15 amino acids. Trimming removed 5 bases at V and 3 bases at J, with 13 bases between. CDR1 is MDHEN and CDR2 is SYDVKM in the germline V gene. This CDR3 reads CASSVSGLANEKLFF. DNA for the CDR3: TGTGCCAGCAGTGTGTCAGGGCTTGCTAATGAAAAACTGTTTTTT.

V is TRBV5-4 and J is TRBJ2-3, with D possibly being TRBD2 (7 bases). This CDR3 is built from 14 residues. CDR1 SGHNT and CDR2 YYREEE come from the germline V gene (reference sequence). The V end was cut by 10 bases, the J end by 0 bases, with 15 bases between. The CDR3 loop reads CAGRRGRSTDTQYF. CDR3 sequence (DNA): TGTGCCGGTCGGCGGGGGCGAAGCACAGATACGCAGTATTTT. The whole variable domain, filled in from reference TRBV5-4 and TRBJ2-3, reads ETGVTQSPTHLIKTRGQQVTLRCSSQSGHNTVSWYQQALGQGPQFIFQYYREEENGRGNFPPRFSGLQFPNYSSELNVNALELDDSALYLCAGRRGRSTDTQYFGPGTRLTVL.

The chain uses TRBV19 and TRBJ1-5, with D possibly TRBD1 on 5 matching bases. The CDR3 sequence is 16 residues long. The germline gives CDR1 LNHDA, CDR2 SQIVND (reference sequence). Trimming left V 8 bases short and J 0 bases short, with 17 bases between. The CDR3 here is CASAQLGRDSNQPQHF. The CDR3 DNA reads as TGTGCCAGTGCCCAATTGGGCAGGGATAGCAATCAGCCCCAGCATTTT.

This rearrangement joins TRBV28 to TRBJ2-5; 8 nucleotides agree with TRBD1. The J call could be wrong; TRBJ2-7 is a better fit for the DNA end. The CDR3 contains 14 residues. Germline loops: CDR1 MDHEN, CDR2 SYDVKM. The CDR3 nucleotides read TGTGCCAGCAGTACCGGGACAGGTCCCTACGAGCAGTACTTC. As protein: CASSTGTGPYEQYF.

The DNA of the CDR3 is TGTGCCAGCAGAGACATGGAGGGGAGGGATAATTCACCCCTCCACTTT. Amino acids: CASRDMEGRDNSPLHF. The V call is TRBV6-6, the J call TRBJ1-6, with TRBD1 as a possible D gene (5 bases). Germline CDR1 MNHNY, CDR2 SVGAGI (reference sequence). V lost 6 bases, J lost 5 bases, and 17 bases lay in between. The CDR3 has 16 residues.

The CDR3 sequence: CASRRVPVNEQFF. The CDR3 DNA reads TGTGCCAGCAGGCGGGTGCCCGTAAATGAGCAGTTCTTC. The chain joins TRBV2 to TRBJ2-1, with D maybe TRBD2 (5 bases). Germline V lookup: CDR1 SNHLY, CDR2 FYNNEI. V was trimmed by 6 bases and J by 7 bases, leaving 13 bases between them. This CDR3 has 13 residues. Complete variable domain (other parts from reference TRBV2 and TRBJ2-1): EPEVTQTPSHQVTQMGQEVILRCVPISNHLYFYWYRQILGQKVEFLVSFYNNEISEKSEIFDDQFSVERPDGSNFTLKIRSTKLEDSAMYFCASRRVPVNEQFFGPGTRLTVL.

The chain uses TRBV11-2 and TRBJ1-2; no reliable D call. The V and J ends lost 6 bases and 6 bases respectively, with 26 bases between them. This CDR3 spans 17 amino acids. Germline V gene sequence: CDR1 SGHAT, CDR2 FQNNGV. As DNA, the CDR3 is TGTGCCAGCAGATCAGCGGGGAGGACTCCCCGTCGGAATGGCTACACCTTC. Its translation is CASRSAGRTPRRNGYTF.

The chain employs TRBV10-3 and TRBJ1-4; 7 nucleotides agree with TRBD1. The germline V gene has CDR1 ENHRY and CDR2 SYGVKD. The CDR3 extends over 13 amino acids. Trimming cost V 7 bases and J 6 bases; bases outside gene matches: 5. As DNA, the CDR3 is TGTGCCATCAACCGGGACAGAGATGAAAAACTGTTTTTT. This codes for CAINRDRDEKLFF.

V gene TRBV6-6 combines with J gene TRBJ2-5, with 10 bases matching TRBD2. J lost 4 bases, V lost 1 base, and 6 bases had no gene match. Germline V gene lookup returns CDR1 MNHNY and CDR2 SVGAGI (reference sequence). The CDR3 has 16 amino acids. The CDR3, as DNA: TGTGCCAGCAGTTACTATAGCGGGAGGTGGGGAGAGACCCAGTACTTC. It translates to CASSYYSGRWGETQYF.

The rearrangement joins TRBV2 to TRBJ1-1, with TRBD1 identical over 7 bases. This CDR3 region has 15 residues. Germline CDR1 SNHLY, CDR2 FYNNEI. The V and J ends lost 4 bases and 1 base, in that order; junction bases with no gene match: 6. This chain's CDR3 is CASSARTGRNTEAFF. CDR3 bases: TGTGCCAGCAGTGCTAGGACAGGAAGGAACACTGAAGCTTTCTTT.

The chain recombines TRBV28 with TRBJ2-2; 9 bases match TRBD1. The V segment lost 6 bases and the J segment 3 bases; nucleotides outside the gene matches: 5. The CDR3 runs 15 residues. Germline V gene lookup returns CDR1 MDHEN and CDR2 SYDVKM. CDR3: CASRSGTGYTGELFF. For the CDR3, the DNA is TGTGCCAGCAGGTCCGGGACAGGGTACACCGGGGAGCTGTTTTTT.

This sequence joins TRBV19 and TRBJ2-7; 9 bases agree with TRBD1. The CDR3 runs 14 residues. With V trimmed by 6 bases and J by 1 base, 4 bases remained unmatched. The germline V gene encodes CDR1 LNHDA and CDR2 SQIVND (reference sequence). CDR3 bases: TGTGCCAGTAGCCCCGACAGGGGGTCCTACGAGCAGTACTTC. Translating it yields CASSPDRGSYEQYF.